The T cell receptor beta chain under discussion was sequenced for a study of STAT5B mutations in CD4+ large granular lymphocyte leukemia. The CDR3 is 13 amino acids. V lost 5 bases, J lost 5 bases, and 13 bases lay in between. CDR1 SGHTA and CDR2 FQGNSA come from the germline V gene. The protocol was immunoSEQ multiplex PCR, while the TCRdb copy is restricted to in-frame clones and leaves out a portion. This repertoire shows 30,000 to 40,000 clones, approximately 88% found once; its top ten account for 0.75% to 1%. Concerning this clone itself: The antigen is not known.

The study, taken as a whole, reports: CD4-sorted patient repertoires seemed more clonal than healthy CD4+ repertoires. Top patient clones used TRBV06 genes more often: 8/27 versus 2/35 in controls. Roughly a quarter of private leukemic clonotypes occurred rarely in other patients' non-leukemic repertoires.

This TCR was recovered from a human donor in good health. V and J are TRBV7-2 and TRBJ2-7; perhaps TRBD1 as D (6 bases). Sequencing was performed on CD4+ T cells from blood buffy coats. The CDR3 loop is CASSPGQPNEQYF. The CDR3 DNA reads TGTGCCAGCAGCCCCGGACAGCCCAACGAGCAGTACTTC.